The 24 T cell receptor beta chains below all came from one sample that was sequenced in a study of cytomegalovirus exposure and HLA in healthy donors. Use of 60 Vbeta and 13 Jbeta primers characterized the PCR. Repertoires were generated with immunoSEQ multiplex PCR, while TCRdb's copy carries only in-frame clones and drops some. The sample contains around 150,000 clones, 65% to 85% of which appear only once. Sequenced: PBMCs. The receptors derive from a man aged 55-75 years in good health and CMV-seronegative.

The chain recombines TRBV6-5 with TRBJ2-1; TRBD2 is a possible D gene (6 bases). In germline, CDR1 is MNHEY, CDR2 SVGAGI. V dropped 2 bases and J dropped 9 bases, with 11 bases sitting between them. The CDR3 extends over 13 amino acids. The CDR3 reads CASSYGGLSEQFF. CDR3 sequence (DNA): TGTGCCAGCAGTTACGGGGGGTTGAGTGAGCAGTTCTTC.

The chain couples TRBV18 to TRBJ2-1; 11 positions agree with TRBD1. This CDR3 has 14 amino acids. The V gene end was trimmed by 3 bases and the J gene end by 9 bases; junction bases not matched to a gene: 4. Germline-derived CDR1 and CDR2 are KGHSH and LQKENI. The CDR3 DNA is TGTGCCAGCTCACCGGGACAGGGGGGACCTGAGCAGTTCTTC. Its protein product is CASSPGQGGPEQFF. The variable domain in full, completed from reference TRBV18 and TRBJ2-1, reads NAGVMQNPRHLVRRRGQEARLRCSPMKGHSHVYWYRQLPEEGLKFMVYLQKENIIDESGMPKERFSAEFPKEGPSILRIQQVVRGDSAAYFCASSPGQGGPEQFFGPGTRLTVL.

The CDR3 reads CASRQGANNEQFF. DNA of the CDR3: TGTGCCAGCAGACAGGGGGCTAACAATGAGCAGTTCTTC. The V and J genes are TRBV11-1 and TRBJ2-1; 9 bases agree with TRBD1. The CDR3 runs to 13 residues. The J segment lost 5 bases and the V segment lost 6 bases, leaving 2 bases of the junction unmatched. Looked up from germline, CDR1 is SGHAT and CDR2 is FQDESV (reference sequence).

This clone has only one observation. V gene TRBV9 combines with J gene TRBJ2-7, with unresolved D. V was pared by 2 bases and J by 1 base, with 7 bases between. The CDR3 has 13 residues. Germline-derived CDR1 and CDR2 are SGDLS and YYNGEE. CDR3 bases: TGTGCCAGCAGCGTCTCGGTATCCTACGAGCAGTACTTC. The encoded protein is CASSVSVSYEQYF.

The chain couples TRBV30 to TRBJ1-5; D possibly corresponds to TRBD1 (6 bases). The CDR3 has 17 residues. V was trimmed by 4 bases and J by 0 bases, leaving 19 bases between them. The V gene's germline CDR1 is GTSNPN and CDR2 SVGIG (reference sequence). The CDR3 protein is CAWTTPRGNNSNQPQHF. CDR3 DNA sequence: TGTGCCTGGACAACCCCGAGGGGGAACAATAGCAATCAGCCCCAGCATTTT.

The chain carries TRBV29-1 and TRBJ1-1; D not certain. Germline lookup yields CDR1 SQVTM and CDR2 ANQGSEA. The CDR3 runs 13 residues. Trimming took 2 bases from V and 5 from J, leaving 12 bases between them. The CDR3 DNA reads TGCAGCGTTGAAATGGTTCGGGGAACTGAAGCTTTCTTT. It yields the protein CSVEMVRGTEAFF. Combining the CDR3 with reference TRBV29-1 and TRBJ1-1 gives the whole variable domain SAVISQKPSRDICQRGTSLTIQCQVDSQVTMMFWYRQQPGQSLTLIATANQGSEATYESGFVIDKFPISRPNLTFSTLTVSNMSPEDSSIYLCSVEMVRGTEAFFGQGTRLTVV.

The chain recombines TRBV11-2 with TRBJ2-5, with D possibly matching TRBD2 (6 bases). From germline, CDR1 is SGHAT and CDR2 FQNNGV. With 8 bases removed from V and 2 bases from J, the gap between germline ends came to 24 bases. The CDR3 has 17 amino acids. The CDR3 DNA reads as TGTGCCAGCGGGCCACTAGGGGAGTGGGGGGAACAAGAGACCCAGTACTTC. This codes for CASGPLGEWGEQETQYF. The full variable domain, its missing parts supplied by reference TRBV11-2 and TRBJ2-5, is EAGVAQSPRYKIIEKRQSVAFWCNPISGHATLYWYQQILGQGPKLLIQFQNNGVVDDSQLPKDRFSAERLKGVDSTLKIQPAKLEDSAVYLCASGPLGEWGEQETQYFGPGTRLLVL.

The chain joins TRBV30 to TRBJ1-1; possible D gene TRBD1, 6 bases. This CDR3 contains 17 residues. Trimming removed 1 base from V and 0 bases from J, with 18 bases in between. Per germline, CDR1 GTSNPN and CDR2 SVGIG (reference sequence). The CDR3 sequence: CAWSGETGPGVNTEAFF. CDR3 sequence (DNA): TGTGCCTGGAGTGGGGAGACAGGCCCCGGCGTGAACACTGAAGCTTTCTTT.

CDR3 residues: CASSSRTGYNSPLHF. CDR3 bases: TGTGCCAGCAGTTCCCGGACAGGCTATAATTCACCCCTCCACTTT. This chain links TRBV28 with TRBJ1-6; 7 bases fit TRBD1. The germline V gene encodes CDR1 MDHEN and CDR2 SYDVKM. With V trimmed by 4 bases and J by 3 bases, 3 bases remained unmatched. The CDR3 consists of 15 residues.

The chain is built from TRBV6-1 and TRBJ2-4; the D gene is possibly TRBD2 (5 bases). In germline, CDR1 is MNHNS, CDR2 SASEGT. This CDR3 is 18 amino acids long. Deletions cut 1 base from V and 0 bases from J, with 16 bases between. The CDR3 DNA reads as TGTGCCAGCAGTGAAGTAAGGAGGCGGTATATAGCCAAAAACATTCAGTACTTC. Translation gives CASSEVRRRYIAKNIQYF.

CDR3 in amino acids: CASSPTGPGEKLFF. CDR3 nucleotides: TGTGCCAGCTCACCCACGGGTCCCGGCGAAAAACTGTTTTTT. This sequence joins TRBV18 and TRBJ1-4; no clear D gene. Germline V gene lookup returns CDR1 KGHSH and CDR2 LQKENI. The CDR3 is made up of 14 amino acids. Trimming stripped 3 bases from V and 8 bases from J, with 13 bases between.

The V gene is TRBV19, the J gene TRBJ2-2, with D unresolved. Between the trimmed V and J ends, which lost 1 base and 8 bases, there was a span of 8 bases. The CDR3 is 13 residues long. The germline gives CDR1 LNHDA, CDR2 SQIVND (reference sequence). In nucleotides, the CDR3 is TGTGCCAGTAGTATAGTCTTGAGGGGGGAGCTGTTTTTT. It specifies CASSIVLRGELFF.

The chain uses TRBV28 and TRBJ1-5; D gene ambiguous. CDR1 is MDHEN, CDR2 SYDVKM, per germline. V shed 2 bases and J shed 7 bases, with 21 bases lying between them. The CDR3 is made up of 17 amino acids. In nucleotides, the CDR3 is TGTGCCAGCAGTTTAACTACCATAACGGTGCTGCGACAGCCCCAGCATTTT. Protein product: CASSLTTITVLRQPQHF.

This chain links TRBV9 with TRBJ2-2; 7 bases align to TRBD1. With 4 bases clipped from V and 1 base from J, the junction kept 7 bases outside the gene matches. CDR1 and CDR2 (germline): SGDLS, YYNGEE. The CDR3 is 16 amino acids. The chain's CDR3 is CASSPSTGVNTGELFF. CDR3 nucleotide sequence: TGTGCCAGCAGCCCCAGTACAGGGGTGAACACCGGGGAGCTGTTTTTT.

The chain employs TRBV7-2 and TRBJ2-7, with 11 bases matching TRBD2. CDR3 length: 15 amino acids. V shed 4 bases, J shed 2 bases, and the junction held 4 bases outside the gene matches. Per the germline V gene, CDR1 is SGHTA and CDR2 is FQGNSA. The CDR3 sequence is CASSSSSGGPYEQYF. Written as DNA, the CDR3 is TGTGCCAGCAGCTCCTCTAGCGGGGGGCCCTACGAGCAGTACTTC.

In regard to this clone: The CDR3 end shows no conserved phenylalanine or tryptophan, and so a read error is likely. The V gene is TRBV9, the J gene TRBJ1-1, with 7 positions matching TRBD1. Germline CDR1 and CDR2: SGDLS and YYNGEE. The CDR3 contains 15 residues. V shed 0 bases and J 1 base; nucleotides not matched to a gene: 3. CDR3 sequence reads: CASSVAGTANTEAFL. For the CDR3, the DNA is TGTGCCAGCAGCGTAGCTGGGACAGCGAACACTGAAGCTTTCCTT.

This rearrangement joins TRBV10-1 to TRBJ2-2; no clear D. Per the germline V gene, CDR1 is WNHNN and CDR2 is SYGVQD (reference sequence). Deletions cut 2 bases from V and 3 bases from J, with 16 bases between. This CDR3 region has 17 residues. For the CDR3, the DNA is TGCGCCAGCAGTGAGATAACTTTAGAAGAAGACACCGGGGAGCTGTTTTTT. This translates into CASSEITLEEDTGELFF.

This sequence joins TRBV11-2 and TRBJ2-6; D is unclear. CDR3 size: 19 residues. CDR1 and CDR2 (germline): SGHAT, FQNNGV. V was pared by 2 bases and J by 0 bases, with 17 bases between. The chain's CDR3 is CASSLSPRHITSGANVLTF. The CDR3 DNA sequence: TGTGCCAGCAGCTTATCCCCTCGACATATTACCTCTGGGGCCAACGTCCTGACTTTC.

This chain uses TRBV7-2 with TRBJ1-6, with 7 positions matching TRBD1. V shed 5 bases, J shed 4 bases, and the junction held 8 bases outside the gene matches. Germline loops: CDR1 SGHTA, CDR2 FQGNSA. The CDR3 is 16 residues long. The CDR3 here is CASSITGARYNSPLHF. DNA for the CDR3: TGTGCCAGCAGCATAACAGGGGCCCGATATAATTCACCCCTCCACTTT. The variable domain in full, with the rest retrieved from reference TRBV7-2 and TRBJ1-6, is GAGVSQSPSNKVTEKGKDVELRCDPISGHTALYWYRQSLGQGLEFLIYFQGNSAPDKSGLPSDRFSAERTGGSVSTLTIQRTQQEDSAVYLCASSITGARYNSPLHFGNGTRLTVT.

The chain joins TRBV6-5 to TRBJ1-2; 7 bases agree with TRBD1. The CDR3 extends over 15 amino acids. J gave up 4 bases and V 0 bases, and 5 bases lay outside the gene matches. The germline CDR1 and CDR2 sequences are MNHEY and SVGAGI. CDR3 sequence: CASSYSSGQSYGYTF. The CDR3 DNA is TGTGCCAGCAGTTACTCCTCGGGACAGAGCTATGGCTACACCTTC.

The rearrangement links TRBV19 to TRBJ1-3; D possibly corresponds to TRBD1 (5 bases). V lost 3 bases to trimming and J lost 4 bases, with 10 bases between them. CDR1 LNHDA and CDR2 SQIVND come from the germline V gene (reference sequence). The CDR3 has 14 residues. The CDR3 protein is CASSISTAGNTIYF. DNA for the CDR3: TGTGCCAGTAGTATCTCGACAGCCGGAAACACCATATATTTT.

The chain is built from TRBV7-9 and TRBJ2-5, with TRBD2 identical over 8 bases. The J segment lost 4 bases and the V segment lost 5 bases, leaving 9 bases of the junction unmatched. Germline V gene data show CDR1 as SEHNR and CDR2 as FQNEAQ (reference sequence). This CDR3 has 15 amino acids. CDR3 DNA: TGTGCCAGCAGCCTTAGAAGCGGGAGACGAGAGACCCAGTACTTC. Translating it yields CASSLRSGRRETQYF.

The rearrangement links TRBV28 to TRBJ2-2; 12 bases are shared with TRBD1. Germline values: CDR1 MDHEN, CDR2 SYDVKM. J gave up 7 bases and V 6 bases, and 3 bases lay outside the gene matches. The CDR3 has 14 amino acids. CDR3 sequence (DNA): TGTGCCAGCAGCCGGGACAGGGGGCGCGGGGAGCTGTTTTTT. Protein product: CASSRDRGRGELFF.

The chain is built from TRBV2 and TRBJ2-2, with 8 bases matching TRBD1. The junction had 9 bases not matched to a gene; V was cut back by 11 bases and J by 4 bases. CDR3 length equals 14 residues. Germline loops: CDR1 SNHLY, CDR2 FYNNEI. The CDR3 loop reads CAGGQGVLTGELFF. The CDR3 coding sequence is TGTGCCGGCGGACAGGGCGTCCTCACCGGGGAGCTGTTTTTT.